This TCR beta chain was sequenced during a study of chemoradiotherapy in HPV16-positive cancers. Overall study context: Functional T-cell assays on a couple of HPV16-positive patients' cells defined candidate HPV-specific clones and common TCR motifs.

Repertoires were sampled repeatedly during chemoradiotherapy. This CDR3 has 16 amino acids. J was trimmed by 1 base and V by 4 bases; bases with no gene match: 3. Germline values: CDR1 SGHRS, CDR2 YFSETQ. Only in-frame clones appear in the TCRdb table, and some are missing; sequencing was by immunoSEQ multiplex PCR. The sample holds under 2,500 clones; approximately 61% are singletons and the top ten take roughly 31%. Specimen: tumor tissue, collected from a patient who underwent chemoradiotherapy. This chain connects TRBV5-1 to TRBJ2-3; TRBD2 agrees at 13 bases. This sequence was found in a human donor with HPV-associated anogenital cancer. The CDR3 region is CASSPGTSGGTDTQYF. The CDR3 coding sequence is TGCGCCAGCAGCCCAGGGACTAGCGGGGGCACAGATACGCAGTATTTT.